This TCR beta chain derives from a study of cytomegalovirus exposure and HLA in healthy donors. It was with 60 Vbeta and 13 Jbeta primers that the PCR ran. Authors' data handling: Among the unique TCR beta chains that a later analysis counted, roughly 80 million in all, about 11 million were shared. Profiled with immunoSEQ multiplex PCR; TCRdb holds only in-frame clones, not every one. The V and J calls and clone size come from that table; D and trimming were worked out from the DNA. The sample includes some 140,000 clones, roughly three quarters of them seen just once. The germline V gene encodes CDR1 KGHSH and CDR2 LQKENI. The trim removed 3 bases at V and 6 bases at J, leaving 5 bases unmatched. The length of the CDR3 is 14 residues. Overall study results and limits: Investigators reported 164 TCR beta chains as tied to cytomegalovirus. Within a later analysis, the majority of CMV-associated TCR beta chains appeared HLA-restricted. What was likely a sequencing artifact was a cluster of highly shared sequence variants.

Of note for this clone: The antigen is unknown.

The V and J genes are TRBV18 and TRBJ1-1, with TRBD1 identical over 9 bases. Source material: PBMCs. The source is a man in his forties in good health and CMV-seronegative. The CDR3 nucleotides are TGTGCCAGCTCACCGACAACAGGGGGCTCTGAAGCTTTCTTT. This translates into CASSPTTGGSEAFF.